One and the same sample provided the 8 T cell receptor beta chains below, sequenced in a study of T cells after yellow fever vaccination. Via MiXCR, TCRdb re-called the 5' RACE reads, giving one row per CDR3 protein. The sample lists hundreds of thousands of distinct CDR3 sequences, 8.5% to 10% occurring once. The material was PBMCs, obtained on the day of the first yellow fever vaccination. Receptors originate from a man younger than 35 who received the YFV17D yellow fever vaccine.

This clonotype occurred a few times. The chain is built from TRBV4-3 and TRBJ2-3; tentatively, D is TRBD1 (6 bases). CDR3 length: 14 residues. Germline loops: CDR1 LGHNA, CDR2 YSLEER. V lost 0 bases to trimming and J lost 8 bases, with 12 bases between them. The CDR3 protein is CASSQDRTVGTQYF. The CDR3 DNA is TGCGCCAGCAGCCAAGATCGGACAGTGGGTACGCAGTATTTT.

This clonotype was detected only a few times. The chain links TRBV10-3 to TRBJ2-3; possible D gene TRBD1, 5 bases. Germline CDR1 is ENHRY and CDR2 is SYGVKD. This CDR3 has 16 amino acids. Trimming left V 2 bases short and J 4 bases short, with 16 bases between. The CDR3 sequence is CAISETPGSGPDTQYF. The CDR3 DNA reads TGTGCCATCAGTGAGACTCCAGGGTCTGGCCCAGATACGCAGTATTTT.

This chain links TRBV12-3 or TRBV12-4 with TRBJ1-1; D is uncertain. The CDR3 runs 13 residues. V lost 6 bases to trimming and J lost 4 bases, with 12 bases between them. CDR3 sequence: CASREATGTEAFF. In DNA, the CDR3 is TGTGCCAGCAGGGAAGCGACCGGCACTGAAGCTTTCTTT.

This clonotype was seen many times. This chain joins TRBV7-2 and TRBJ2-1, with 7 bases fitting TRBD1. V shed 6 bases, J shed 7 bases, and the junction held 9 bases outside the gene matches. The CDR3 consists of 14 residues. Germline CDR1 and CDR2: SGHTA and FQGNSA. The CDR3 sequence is CASSFRQGGNEQFF. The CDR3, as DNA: TGTGCCAGCAGTTTTCGACAGGGTGGGAATGAGCAGTTCTTC.

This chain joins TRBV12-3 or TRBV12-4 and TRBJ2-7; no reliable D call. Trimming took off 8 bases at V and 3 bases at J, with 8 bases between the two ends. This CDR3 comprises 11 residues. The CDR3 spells CASGVIYEQYF. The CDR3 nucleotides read TGTGCCAGCGGAGTGATCTACGAGCAGTACTTC.

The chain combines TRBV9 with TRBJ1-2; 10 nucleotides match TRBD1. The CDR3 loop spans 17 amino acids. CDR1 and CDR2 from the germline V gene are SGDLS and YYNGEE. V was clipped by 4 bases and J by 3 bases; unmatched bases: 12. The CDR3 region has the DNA TGTGCCAGCAGCTCGGACAGGGGGAACGCCGGCTACTATGGCTACACCTTC. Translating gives CASSSDRGNAGYYGYTF.

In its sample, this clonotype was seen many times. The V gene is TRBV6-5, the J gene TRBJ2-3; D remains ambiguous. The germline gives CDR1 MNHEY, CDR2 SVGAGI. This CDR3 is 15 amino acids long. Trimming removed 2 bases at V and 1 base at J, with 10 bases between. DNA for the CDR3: TGTGCCAGCAGTTACCGTTCGTGGGGCACAGATACGCAGTATTTT. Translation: CASSYRSWGTDTQYF.

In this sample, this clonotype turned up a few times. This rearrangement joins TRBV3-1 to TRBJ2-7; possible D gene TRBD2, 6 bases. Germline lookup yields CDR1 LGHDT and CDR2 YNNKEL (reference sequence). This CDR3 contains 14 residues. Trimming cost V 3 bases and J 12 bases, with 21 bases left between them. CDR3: CASSQQSTPGVLYF. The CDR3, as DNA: TGTGCCAGCAGCCAGCAGAGTACCCCGGGGGTACTGTACTTC.